This T cell receptor beta chain was identified in a study of cytomegalovirus exposure and HLA in healthy donors. Regarding the study as a whole: Judged likely to be a sequencing artifact was a cluster of highly shared sequence variants. Earlier analysis looked at TCR beta V segments, and most were productive about 87% or about 30% of the time.

Turning to this clone: Antigen: not known.

Amplification used 60 Vbeta primers and 13 Jbeta primers. Only in-frame clones appear in the TCRdb table, and some are missing; sequencing was by immunoSEQ multiplex PCR. The sample has about 120,000 clones; roughly 80% are singletons. Germline CDR1 LNHDA, CDR2 SQIVND (reference sequence). The CDR3 is 13 residues long. The V and J ends lost 0 bases and 5 bases respectively, with 8 bases between them. The origin of this receptor is a female donor in good health and CMV-seropositive. The rearrangement joins TRBV19 to TRBJ2-7; D is unclear. Sequenced sample: PBMCs. The CDR3 coding sequence is TGTGCCAGTAGTATAGATCCGAGGAACGAGCAGTACTTC. Its translation: CASSIDPRNEQYF.